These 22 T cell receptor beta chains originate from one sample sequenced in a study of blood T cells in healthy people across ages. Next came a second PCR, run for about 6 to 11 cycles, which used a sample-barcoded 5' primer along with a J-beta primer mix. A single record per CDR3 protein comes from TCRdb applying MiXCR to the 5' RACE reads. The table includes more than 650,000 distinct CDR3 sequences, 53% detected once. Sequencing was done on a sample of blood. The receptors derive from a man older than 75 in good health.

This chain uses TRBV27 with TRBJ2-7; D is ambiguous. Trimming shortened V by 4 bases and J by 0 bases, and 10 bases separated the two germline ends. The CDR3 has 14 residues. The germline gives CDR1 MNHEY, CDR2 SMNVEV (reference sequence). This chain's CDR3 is CASSSKTSSYEQYF. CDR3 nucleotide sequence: TGTGCCAGCAGTTCGAAGACAAGCTCCTACGAGCAGTACTTC.

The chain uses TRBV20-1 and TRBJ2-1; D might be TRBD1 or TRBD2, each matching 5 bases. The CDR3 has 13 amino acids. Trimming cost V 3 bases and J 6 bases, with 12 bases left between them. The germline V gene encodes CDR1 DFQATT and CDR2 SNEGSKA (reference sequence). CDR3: CSASRDALNEQFF. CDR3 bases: TGCAGTGCTAGCAGGGACGCCCTCAATGAGCAGTTCTTC.

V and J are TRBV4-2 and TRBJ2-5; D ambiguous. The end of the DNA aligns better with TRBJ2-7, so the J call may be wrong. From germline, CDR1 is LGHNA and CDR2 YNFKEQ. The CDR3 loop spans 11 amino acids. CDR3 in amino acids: CASPQAIEQYF. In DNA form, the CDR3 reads TGTGCCAGCCCCCAAGCTATCGAGCAGTACTTC.

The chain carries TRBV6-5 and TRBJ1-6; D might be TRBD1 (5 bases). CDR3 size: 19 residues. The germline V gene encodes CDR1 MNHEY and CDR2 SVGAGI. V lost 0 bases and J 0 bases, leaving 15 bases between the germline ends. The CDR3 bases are TGTGCCAGCAGTTACTCGGTTTGGGGGAAGAGCTCCTATAATTCACCCCTCCACTTT. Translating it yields CASSYSVWGKSSYNSPLHF.

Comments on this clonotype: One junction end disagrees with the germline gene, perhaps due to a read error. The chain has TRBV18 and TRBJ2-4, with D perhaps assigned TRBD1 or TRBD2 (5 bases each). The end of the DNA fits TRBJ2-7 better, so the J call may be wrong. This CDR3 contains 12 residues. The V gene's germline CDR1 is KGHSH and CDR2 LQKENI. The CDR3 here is CAGSPGSYEQYF. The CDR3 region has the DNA TGTGCCGGCTCACCAGGGAGCTACGAGCAGTACTTC.

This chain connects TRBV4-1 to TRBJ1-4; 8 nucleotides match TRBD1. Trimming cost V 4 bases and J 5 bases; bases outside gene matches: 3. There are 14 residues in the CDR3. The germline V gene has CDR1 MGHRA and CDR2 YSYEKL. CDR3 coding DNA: TGCGCCAGCAGCCCATGGGACAGGAATGAAAAACTGTTTTTT. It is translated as CASSPWDRNEKLFF.

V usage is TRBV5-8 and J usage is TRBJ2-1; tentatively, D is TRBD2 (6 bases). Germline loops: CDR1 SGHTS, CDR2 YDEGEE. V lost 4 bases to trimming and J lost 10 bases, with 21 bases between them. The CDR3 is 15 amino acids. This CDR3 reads CASSPPILTAGEQFF. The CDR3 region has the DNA TGTGCCAGCAGCCCCCCTATCCTGACGGCGGGGGAGCAGTTCTTC.

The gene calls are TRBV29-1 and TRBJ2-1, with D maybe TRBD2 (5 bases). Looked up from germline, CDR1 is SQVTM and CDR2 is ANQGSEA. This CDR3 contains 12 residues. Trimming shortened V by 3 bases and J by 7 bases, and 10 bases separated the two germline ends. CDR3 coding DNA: TGCAGCGTTGATCGGGGATCAAATGAGCAGTTCTTC. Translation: CSVDRGSNEQFF.

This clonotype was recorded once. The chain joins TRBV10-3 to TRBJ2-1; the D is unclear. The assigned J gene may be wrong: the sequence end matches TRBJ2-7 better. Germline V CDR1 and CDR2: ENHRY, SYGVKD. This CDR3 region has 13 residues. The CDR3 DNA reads TGTGCCATCAGTGACCAAAAAAACAATGAGCAGTACTTC. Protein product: CAISDQKNNEQYF.

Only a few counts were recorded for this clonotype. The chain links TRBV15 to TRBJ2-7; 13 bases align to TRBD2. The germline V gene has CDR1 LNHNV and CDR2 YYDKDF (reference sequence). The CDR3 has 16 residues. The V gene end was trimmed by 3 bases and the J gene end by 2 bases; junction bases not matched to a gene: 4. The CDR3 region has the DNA TGTGCCACCAGCAGCGGACTAGCGGGAGCCACCTACGAGCAGTACTTC. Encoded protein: CATSSGLAGATYEQYF.

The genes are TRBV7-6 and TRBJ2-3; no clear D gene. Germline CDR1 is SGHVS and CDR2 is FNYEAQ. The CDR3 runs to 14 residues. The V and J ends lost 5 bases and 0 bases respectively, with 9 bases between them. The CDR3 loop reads CASSPYTSTDTQYF. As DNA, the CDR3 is TGTGCCAGCAGCCCATACACTAGCACAGATACGCAGTATTTT.

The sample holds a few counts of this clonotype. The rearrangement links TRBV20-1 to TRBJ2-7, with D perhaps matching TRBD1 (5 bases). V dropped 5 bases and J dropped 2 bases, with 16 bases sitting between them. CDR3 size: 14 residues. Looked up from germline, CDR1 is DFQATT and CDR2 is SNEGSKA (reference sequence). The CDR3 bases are TGCAGTGCTCCGCCGGCAGGGTCGACCTACGAGCAGTACTTC. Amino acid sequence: CSAPPAGSTYEQYF.

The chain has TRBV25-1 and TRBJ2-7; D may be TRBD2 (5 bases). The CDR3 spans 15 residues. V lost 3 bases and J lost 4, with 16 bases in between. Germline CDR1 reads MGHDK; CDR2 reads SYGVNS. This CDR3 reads CASSEARGLAYEQYF. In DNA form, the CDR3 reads TGTGCCAGCAGTGAGGCTCGCGGGTTAGCGTACGAGCAGTACTTC.

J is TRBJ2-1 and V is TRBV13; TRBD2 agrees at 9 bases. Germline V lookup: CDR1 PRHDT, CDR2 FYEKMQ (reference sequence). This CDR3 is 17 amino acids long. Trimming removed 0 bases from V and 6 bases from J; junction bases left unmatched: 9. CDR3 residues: CASSLGAGGPRPNEQFF. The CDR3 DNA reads TGTGCCAGCAGCTTAGGGGCGGGAGGGCCCCGCCCCAATGAGCAGTTCTTC.

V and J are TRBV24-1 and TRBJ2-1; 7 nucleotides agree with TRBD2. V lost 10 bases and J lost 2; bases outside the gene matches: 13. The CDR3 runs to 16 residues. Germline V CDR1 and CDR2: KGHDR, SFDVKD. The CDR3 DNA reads TGTGCCACAAGCTCCGGGACTATGGGCGCCTACAATGAGCAGTTCTTC. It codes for CATSSGTMGAYNEQFF.

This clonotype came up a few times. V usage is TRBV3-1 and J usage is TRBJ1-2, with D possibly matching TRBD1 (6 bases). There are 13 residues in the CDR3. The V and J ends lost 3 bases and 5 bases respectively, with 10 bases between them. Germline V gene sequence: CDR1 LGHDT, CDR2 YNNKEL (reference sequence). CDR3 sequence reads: CASSQTGLYGYTF. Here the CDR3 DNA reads TGTGCCAGCAGCCAGACAGGATTGTATGGCTACACCTTC.

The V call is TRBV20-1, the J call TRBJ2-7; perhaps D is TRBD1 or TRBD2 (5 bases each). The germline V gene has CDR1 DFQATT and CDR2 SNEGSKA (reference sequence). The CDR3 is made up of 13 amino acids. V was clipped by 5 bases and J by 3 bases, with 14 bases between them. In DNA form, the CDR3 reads TGCAGTGCTGCCGGGACGGCGAGCTACGAGCAGTACTTC. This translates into CSAAGTASYEQYF.

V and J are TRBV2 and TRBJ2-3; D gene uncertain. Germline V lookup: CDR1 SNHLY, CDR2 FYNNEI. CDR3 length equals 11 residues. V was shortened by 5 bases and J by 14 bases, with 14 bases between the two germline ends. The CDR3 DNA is TGTGCCAGCAGTCAGAACAGATACGCGTATTTT. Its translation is CASSQNRYAYF.

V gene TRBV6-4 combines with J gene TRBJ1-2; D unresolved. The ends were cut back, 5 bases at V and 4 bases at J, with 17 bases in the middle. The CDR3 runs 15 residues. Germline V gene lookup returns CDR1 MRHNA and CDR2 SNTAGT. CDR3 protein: CASSTNSGRSYGYTF. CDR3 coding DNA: TGTGCCAGCAGTACCAACAGTGGAAGGAGCTATGGCTACACCTTC.

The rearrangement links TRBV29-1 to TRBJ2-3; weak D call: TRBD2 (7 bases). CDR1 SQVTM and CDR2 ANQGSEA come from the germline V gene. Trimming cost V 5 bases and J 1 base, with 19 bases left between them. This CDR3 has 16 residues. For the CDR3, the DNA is TGCAGCGTTTGCCCCTACGGGGGGCGCCGCACAGATACGCAGTATTTT. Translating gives CSVCPYGGRRTDTQYF.

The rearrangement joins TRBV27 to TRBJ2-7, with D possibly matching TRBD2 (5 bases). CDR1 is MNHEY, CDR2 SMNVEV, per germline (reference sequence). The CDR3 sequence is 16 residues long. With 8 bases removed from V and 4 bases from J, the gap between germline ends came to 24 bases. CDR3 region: CASSRGVSVAGYEQYF. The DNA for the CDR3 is TGTGCCAGCTCACGGGGAGTTTCGGTAGCTGGGTACGAGCAGTACTTC.

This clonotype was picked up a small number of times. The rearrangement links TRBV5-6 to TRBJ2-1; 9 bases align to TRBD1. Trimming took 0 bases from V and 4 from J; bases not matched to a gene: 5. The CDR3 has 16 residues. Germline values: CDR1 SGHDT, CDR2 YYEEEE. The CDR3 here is CASSLGGTGKYNEQFF. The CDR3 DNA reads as TGTGCCAGCAGCTTGGGAGGGACAGGGAAGTACAATGAGCAGTTCTTC. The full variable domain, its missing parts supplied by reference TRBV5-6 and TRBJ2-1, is DAGVTQSPTHLIKTRGQQVTLRCSPKSGHDTVSWYQQALGQGPQFIFQYYEEEERQRGNFPDRFSGHQFPNYSSELNVNALLLGDSALYLCASSLGGTGKYNEQFFGPGTRLTVL.